This T cell receptor (beta chain) is from a study of blood T cell repertoires in COVID-19. Study-wide background: Nucleic acid was either cDNA or gDNA, and it came from T cells, B-cell-depleted T cells, or PBMCs.

In the original analysis: Counts of nucleated cells, estimated from reference gene primer amplification, were obtained. Generated by immunoSEQ multiplex PCR, the TCRdb table keeps only in-frame clones and is missing some. The V and J calls and clone size are taken from that table; D and trimming were inferred from the DNA. The repertoire consists of some 170,000 clones, with over 80% occurring once and the leading ten covering around 8.4%. CDR1 MNHNY and CDR2 SVGAGI come from the germline V gene (reference sequence). Between the trimmed V and J ends, which lost 6 bases and 6 bases, there was a span of 11 bases. The CDR3 loop spans 13 amino acids.

Material for sequencing was peripheral blood. The V call is TRBV6-6, the J call TRBJ1-4; TRBD1 is a possible D gene (5 bases). The receptor comes from an elderly woman with active or convalescent COVID-19. CDR3 in DNA: TGTGCCAGCAGCTTGGGGCCTTATGAAAAACTGTTTTTT. As protein: CASSLGPYEKLFF.